This record concerns one T cell receptor beta chain sequence. Its antigen specificity is not known. No quality values exist for individual bases; no much larger clone is one base distant. The data were obtained in a study of blood T cell repertoires in COVID-19 (dated by TCRdb to 2018 to 2021). Background for the entire study: The collaborator samples originated in the United States, Italy and Spain and spanned the acute and convalescent phases of COVID-19. The material from the prospective study consisted of cDNA or gDNA derived from T cells, B-cell-depleted T cells, or PBMCs. Deeply sampled blood TCRbeta repertoires from subjects exposed to, actively infected with, or recovered from COVID-19 were included in the dataset. A freely available public database, intended as a resource for researchers studying the immune response to SARS-CoV-2, is where the repertoires were released. Samples were obtained from the ongoing ImmuneRACE study (first 160 participants) and from some 1,300 subjects provided by 6 global collaborators. Nearly every sample came with metadata listing a de-identified subject ID, COVID-19 status, age in years and sex. Where available, HLA class I and class II types were taken from metadata supplied by the sample provider and were not determined by assay-based typing.

Beyond this particular receptor, the publication reports: Clinical and demographic metadata were provided uncurated, with the amount varying by source and participant.

TCRbeta CDR3 regions were amplified from genomic DNA by means of the immunoSEQ Assay, a bias-controlled multiplex PCR. Per the authors' processing: The number of nucleated cells in each sample was estimated by amplification of reference gene primers within the assay. Sequence reads were collapsed and filtered to measure the absolute abundance of every unique TCRbeta CDR3 rearrangement. For each sample, productive Simpson clonality was calculated as the square root of Simpson's diversity index over productive rearrangements. TCRdb's version of the immuneACCESS table is confined to in-frame rearrangements and falls short of the full clone set. An unresolved V gene accounts for under half of the shortfall where checked; the remainder is of unknown origin. The V and J calls and clone size were taken over from that table, and D and trimming were inferred from the DNA. Across this sample there are about 180,000 clones, with 88% seen only once. The ten largest clonotypes hold roughly 9% of the sample.

Participants in the prospective study were enrolled through a virtual design, were aged roughly 18 to 90 years, and lived in roughly 24 United States geographic areas. In the prospective study, cohorts were assigned on the basis of participant-reported clinical history obtained from a screening survey and a study questionnaire. For ImmuneRACE Cohort 3, a participant was defined as recovered based on two consecutive negative NP/OP PCR tests, clearance by a healthcare professional, or resolution of symptoms. In the prospective study, whole blood, serum and a nasopharyngeal or oropharyngeal swab were collected from each participant by mobile phlebotomists. Participants in the prospective study had the option to provide additional blood draws and questionnaires over a 2-month period. Before DNA extraction, blood samples from the prospective study were shipped at room temperature or frozen. This TCR was recovered from a woman aged 18-30 years who had recovered from COVID-19. Sequenced sample: PBMCs or T cells enriched from blood (not recorded which).

The CDR3 has the sequence CASSLSRGGGEETQYF. At the DNA level, the sequence is TGTGCCAGCAGTTTGTCGAGAGGAGGGGGCGAAGAGACCCAGTACTTC. The chain links TRBV28 with TRBJ2-5; TRBD1 is a possible D gene, resting on 7 matching bases. The germline V gene specifies MDHEN as CDR1 and SYDVKM as CDR2. V is clipped by 3 bases and J by 3 bases, and the sequence between their germline boundaries is 17 bases long. Taken from cysteine to phenylalanine, the CDR3 has 16 residues. Here the CDR3 DNA is all that survives: 48 bases in frame from base 1.